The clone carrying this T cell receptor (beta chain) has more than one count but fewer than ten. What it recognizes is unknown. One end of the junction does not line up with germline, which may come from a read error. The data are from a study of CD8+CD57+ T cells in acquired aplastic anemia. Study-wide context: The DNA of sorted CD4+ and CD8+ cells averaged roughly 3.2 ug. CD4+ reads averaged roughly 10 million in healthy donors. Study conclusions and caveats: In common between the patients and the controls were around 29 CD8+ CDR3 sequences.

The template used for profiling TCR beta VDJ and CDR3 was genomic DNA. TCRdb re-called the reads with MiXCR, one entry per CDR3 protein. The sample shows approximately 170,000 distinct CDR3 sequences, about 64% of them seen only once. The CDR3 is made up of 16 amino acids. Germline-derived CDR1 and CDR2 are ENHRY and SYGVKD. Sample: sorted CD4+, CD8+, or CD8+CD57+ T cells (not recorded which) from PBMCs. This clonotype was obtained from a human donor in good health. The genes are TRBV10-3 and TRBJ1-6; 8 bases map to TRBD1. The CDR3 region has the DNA TGTGCCAGCAGTTACTCGACAGGGGTTAATAATTCACCCCTCCACTTT. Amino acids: CASSYSTGVNNSPLHF.